This T cell receptor (beta chain) was identified in a study of a mutant IDH1 vaccine in newly diagnosed glioma. Across the study: Initiation of the vaccine course occurred 4-6 weeks after radiotherapy alone, or alongside temozolomide cycles.

The sample's time point: week 5, during vaccination. A single vaccine dose contained 300 ug of mutant IDH1 20-mer peptide, and topical imiquimod was used with it. CDR1 and CDR2 (germline): SGHDN, FVKESK. Between the trimmed V and J ends, which lost 5 bases and 0 bases, there was a span of 23 bases. This CDR3 region has 18 residues. Method: immunoSEQ multiplex PCR; TCRdb's copy keeps in-frame clones and lacks some. The sample lists some 25,000 clones; 65% to 80% were seen once. For this clone: The antigen is not known.

The V gene is TRBV14, the J gene TRBJ2-7; a possible D gene is TRBD2 (5 bases). The material sequenced was PBMCs, taken from a glioma patient whose treatment included an IDH1 peptide vaccine. This TCR derives from a man aged 40-49 years with glioma. Here the CDR3 DNA reads TGTGCCAGCAGCATAGTTAAACCGAGAGGGATGAGCTCCTACGAGCAGTACGTC. Amino acid sequence: CASSIVKPRGMSSYEQYV.